Listed below are T cell receptor beta chains from one sample, sequenced in a study of blood T cells in healthy people across ages. A single record per CDR3 protein comes from TCRdb applying MiXCR to the 5' RACE reads. The repertoire holds 900,000 to 950,000 distinct CDR3 sequences, with around 29% as singletons. This sample was shared with a second study, whose subject was T cells of mothers and their children.

The sequencing input was blood. These receptors were obtained from a woman aged 40 to 50 in good health. The conserved cysteine and the conserved F or W are not part of the CDR3 here. The order of the fields is CDR3 length, V gene, clone size, J gene, CDR3 protein. A clone size is listed for some rows: how often the clone was seen (once, few, many), or a class if it is expanded.

10	TRBV27	.	TRBJ2-1	ASSWTGSEQF
13	TRBV5-5	.	TRBJ1-2	ASSLAGRGVYGYT
18	TRBV7-8	.	TRBJ2-2	ASSLGRFWTSGRATGELF
10	TRBV20-1	many	TRBJ1-4	SASRRGEKLF
14	TRBV7-9	.	TRBJ2-3	AGSSGQGASTDTQY
12	TRBV5-8	.	TRBJ1-2	ASSRGTGAYGYT
10	TRBV20-1	few	TRBJ1-2	TYRETNYGYT
11	TRBV20-1	few	TRBJ2-3	SAGLVRQDTQY
16	TRBV5-1	few	TRBJ2-3	ASSLELTGGRRTDTQY
12	TRBV2	few	TRBJ2-1	ASSGRQGMNEQF
10	TRBV20-1	few	TRBJ1-1	SAPTVNTEAF
12	TRBV6-1	.	TRBJ2-1	ASRGAGGYNEQF
12	TRBV9	.	TRBJ2-3	ASGPTGITDTQY
11	TRBV2	once	TRBJ2-1	ASSDRAGNEQF
13	TRBV5-1	once	TRBJ2-6	ASSLVWGGANVLT
10	TRBV29-1	many	TRBJ1-2	SVGRGNYGYT
12	TRBV28	few	TRBJ1-5	ASSFPDRDQPQH
11	TRBV6-5	.	TRBJ2-1	ASSPGFSNEQF
15	TRBV12-3/TRBV12-4	.	TRBJ2-5	ASSPRVSGGPGETQY
14	TRBV4-3	many	TRBJ2-7	ASSQAGTGRVYEQY
13	TRBV7-8	.	TRBJ2-7	ASSFSGTPSYEQY
15	TRBV11-2	.	TRBJ2-7	ASSPLQGASKTYEQY
14	TRBV6-2/TRBV6-3	few	TRBJ2-1	ASSYMRGGLGVEQF
14	TRBV5-1	.	TRBJ2-3	ASSLVVGTFTDTQY
12	TRBV12-3/TRBV12-4	.	TRBJ2-3	AILRLGSTDTQY
12	TRBV7-9	.	TRBJ1-1	ASSPATTDTEAF
13	TRBV2	.	TRBJ1-6	ASSENGIYNSPLH
14	TRBV20-1	.	TRBJ2-3	SANVPREGRTDTQY